Listed here are 25 T cell receptor beta chains from one sample, sequenced in a study of blood T cell repertoires in COVID-19. TCRdb's copy holds only in-frame clones and misses some; the assay was immunoSEQ multiplex PCR. This table has more than 300,000 clones, approximately 90% appearing once. The specimen sequenced was PBMCs or T cells enriched from blood (not recorded which). These receptors came from a young woman who had recovered from COVID-19.

CDR3 sequence (DNA): TGTGCTAGTGGTTTGGGGACAGGGATGAGAACTGAAGCTTTCTTT. Amino acid sequence: CASGLGTGMRTEAFF. The V and J genes are TRBV12-5 and TRBJ1-1; 8 bases map to TRBD1. The CDR3 extends over 15 amino acids. After removal of 1 base from V and 5 bases from J, the junction contained 6 bases not matched to a gene. The germline gives CDR1 LGHNT, CDR2 FRNRAP.

The V and J genes are TRBV7-9 and TRBJ1-5, with D hard to call. The length of the CDR3 is 17 residues. The V and J ends lost 5 bases and 5 bases respectively, with 22 bases between them. Germline lookup yields CDR1 SEHNR and CDR2 FQNEAQ (reference sequence). The DNA for the CDR3 is TGTGCCAGCAGCCCGGGAGATAAGATCACGGTCCATCAGCCCCAGCATTTT. Translating gives CASSPGDKITVHQPQHF.

The chain uses TRBV7-8 and TRBJ2-5; 11 bases agree with TRBD2. With V trimmed by 5 bases and J by 2 bases, 7 bases remained unmatched. The CDR3 covers 16 residues. Germline CDR1 SGHVS, CDR2 FQNEAQ. Written as DNA, the CDR3 is TGTGCCAGCAGCCATACGGGACTAGCGGTACAAGAGACCCAGTACTTC. Its translation: CASSHTGLAVQETQYF.

The chain couples TRBV10-1 to TRBJ2-3, with TRBD2 identical over 8 bases. The ends lost 8 bases at V and 2 bases at J; junction bases unmatched: 6. This CDR3 is 14 amino acids long. Per the germline V gene, CDR1 is WNHNN and CDR2 is SYGVQD (reference sequence). CDR3 nucleotides: TGCGCCAGCGGGAGCGGGGGACTCACAGATACGCAGTATTTT. As protein: CASGSGGLTDTQYF.

The J gene is TRBJ2-7, the V gene TRBV7-9; 11 nucleotides align to TRBD1. From germline, CDR1 is SEHNR and CDR2 FQNEAQ (reference sequence). J gave up 4 bases and V 5 bases, and 7 bases lay outside the gene matches. The CDR3 consists of 15 residues. The CDR3 region has the DNA TGTGCCAGCAGCGTAGGACAGGGGGCTATGTACGAGCAGTACTTC. Protein product: CASSVGQGAMYEQYF.

As concerns this clone: Sequence at one end of the junction differs from germline and may be a read error. The chain couples TRBV3-1 (or the pseudogene TRBV3-2) to TRBJ1-2; no reliable D call. The length of the CDR3 is 15 residues. Germline V gives CDR1 LGHDT, CDR2 YNNKEL (reference sequence). The CDR3: CASTQFTSANYGYTF. CDR3 coding DNA: TGTGCCAGCACCCAATTTACATCAGCTAACTATGGCTACACCTTC.

The V call is TRBV2, the J call TRBJ1-2; 8 bases fit TRBD1. The CDR3 has 14 amino acids. In germline, CDR1 is SNHLY, CDR2 FYNNEI. V shed 3 bases and J 4 bases; nucleotides not matched to a gene: 4. CDR3 residues: CASSEAGGFYGYTF. DNA of the CDR3: TGTGCCAGCAGTGAGGCAGGGGGCTTCTATGGCTACACCTTC.

J is TRBJ2-3 and V is TRBV6-1, with 8 nucleotides matching TRBD2. J gave up 1 base and V 1 base, and 1 base lay outside the gene matches. The CDR3 loop spans 15 amino acids. CDR1 is MNHNS and CDR2 is SASEGT in the germline V gene. DNA of the CDR3: TGTGCCAGCAGTGAAGGGACTAGCCGCACAGATACGCAGTATTTT. Its protein product is CASSEGTSRTDTQYF.

The chain uses TRBV7-2 and TRBJ2-5; a possible D gene is TRBD2 (5 bases). Germline V CDR1 and CDR2: SGHTA, FQGNSA. The CDR3 loop spans 15 amino acids. V gave up 1 base and J gave up 5 bases, with 14 bases separating them. The CDR3 DNA follows: TGTGCCAGCAGCTTAGTGGGCAGGCGAGGGGAGACCCAGTACTTC. As protein: CASSLVGRRGETQYF.

This clone was detected only once. The CDR3 protein is CATSDTKLKDRANTEAFF. CDR3 coding DNA: TGTGCCACCAGTGATACGAAACTTAAGGACAGGGCGAACACTGAAGCTTTCTTT. The V gene is TRBV24-1, the J gene TRBJ1-1, with TRBD1 identical over 8 bases. The CDR3 runs 18 residues. The V segment lost 3 bases and the J segment 1 base; nucleotides outside the gene matches: 12. Germline V gives CDR1 KGHDR, CDR2 SFDVKD.

The V gene is TRBV6-4, the J gene TRBJ1-5, with D possibly being TRBD1 (5 bases). Germline CDR1 MRHNA, CDR2 SNTAGT. The CDR3 spans 16 residues. Trimming cost V 0 bases and J 2 bases, with 11 bases left between them. CDR3 DNA sequence: TGTGCCAGCAGTGACTCGTGGGGGAGGGGCAATCAGCCCCAGCATTTT. It specifies CASSDSWGRGNQPQHF.

The V gene is TRBV9, the J gene TRBJ2-1; a possible D gene is TRBD2 (6 bases). CDR1 is SGDLS and CDR2 is YYNGEE in the germline V gene. The CDR3 is 14 residues long. The V gene lost 0 bases and the J gene lost 4 bases, with 8 bases spanning the gap. For the CDR3, the DNA is TGTGCCAGCAGCGTAGGCGGGGCATACAATGAGCAGTTCTTC. Translation: CASSVGGAYNEQFF. The complete variable domain, with remaining parts taken from reference TRBV9 and TRBJ2-1, reads DSGVTQTPKHLITATGQRVTLRCSPRSGDLSVYWYQQSLDQGLQFLIQYYNGEERAKGNILERFSAQQFPDLHSELNLSSLELGDSALYFCASSVGGAYNEQFFGPGTRLTVL.

This chain connects TRBV4-3 to TRBJ2-3, with D possibly being TRBD2 (5 bases). This CDR3 has 15 amino acids. Germline V gives CDR1 LGHNA, CDR2 YSLEER. The ends were cut back, 1 base at V and 1 base at J, with 9 bases in the middle. CDR3 protein: CASSQVARGTDTQYF. The DNA of the CDR3 is TGCGCCAGCAGCCAAGTGGCGAGGGGCACAGATACGCAGTATTTT.

The chain uses TRBV5-5 and TRBJ2-7, with 13 positions matching TRBD2. The CDR3 runs to 15 residues. The V and J ends lost 2 bases and 2 bases, in that order; junction bases with no gene match: 1. Germline V gene sequence: CDR1 SGHKS, CDR2 YYEKEE (reference sequence). The chain's CDR3 is CASSLGLAGAYEQYF. As DNA, the CDR3 is TGTGCCAGCAGCTTAGGACTAGCGGGGGCCTACGAGCAGTACTTC.

This clone was seen once. J is TRBJ2-5 and V is TRBV2, with D possibly TRBD2 on 5 matching bases. The CDR3 consists of 13 residues. Germline V gives CDR1 SNHLY, CDR2 FYNNEI. V lost 4 bases and J lost 3, with 9 bases in between. CDR3 DNA sequence: TGTGCCAGCAGTGGGGTGGAGGAAGAGACCCAGTACTTC. Residues: CASSGVEEETQYF.

The J gene is TRBJ2-7, the V gene TRBV19; D remains unclear. V lost 7 bases, J lost 3 bases, and 10 bases lay in between. Germline CDR1 reads LNHDA; CDR2 reads SQIVND (reference sequence). The CDR3 spans 12 residues. The CDR3 DNA follows: TGTGCCAGTAATAACTTCGGCTACGAGCAGTACTTC. Its protein is CASNNFGYEQYF. Full variable domain (remainder filled in from reference TRBV19 and TRBJ2-7): DGGITQSPKYLFRKEGQNVTLSCEQNLNHDAMYWYRQDPGQGLRLIYYSQIVNDFQKGDIAEGYSVSREKKESFPLTVTSAQKNPTAFYLCASNNFGYEQYFGPGTRLTVT.

The chain has TRBV29-1 and TRBJ2-7, with 8 bases fitting TRBD1. CDR1 SQVTM and CDR2 ANQGSEA come from the germline V gene. Trimming took 3 bases from V and 0 from J; bases not matched to a gene: 1. CDR3 length: 13 residues. The CDR3 nucleotides are TGCAGCGTTGACACAGGGGGCTCCTACGAGCAGTACTTC. It codes for CSVDTGGSYEQYF.

The chain is built from TRBV7-9 and TRBJ2-7; weak D call: TRBD1 (6 bases). With 5 bases removed from V and 2 bases from J, the gap between germline ends came to 10 bases. The CDR3 runs 13 residues. From germline, CDR1 is SEHNR and CDR2 FQNEAQ (reference sequence). The CDR3 loop reads CASSGTTAYEQYF. The DNA of the CDR3 is TGTGCCAGCAGCGGGACAACGGCCTACGAGCAGTACTTC.

This chain joins TRBV28 and TRBJ1-5; TRBD1 aligns across 9 bases. After removal of 7 bases from V and 6 bases from J, the junction contained 13 bases not matched to a gene. CDR3 length equals 16 residues. The germline gives CDR1 MDHEN, CDR2 SYDVKM. In nucleotides, the CDR3 is TGTGCCAGCACTCTACACCGGGACAGGGCAATTCAGCCCCAGCATTTT. Amino acids: CASTLHRDRAIQPQHF.

V gene TRBV30 combines with J gene TRBJ2-3; 7 nucleotides line up with TRBD2. The CDR3 loop spans 14 amino acids. Germline V CDR1 and CDR2: GTSNPN, SVGIG (reference sequence). The DNA of the CDR3 is TGTGCGGGAGGGGAAAAGACTAGCACAGATACGCAGTATTTT. Protein: CAGGEKTSTDTQYF.

The rearrangement links TRBV18 to TRBJ2-7, with TRBD1 as a possible D gene (5 bases). CDR1 is KGHSH, CDR2 LQKENI, per germline. Trimming took off 2 bases at V and 7 bases at J, with 12 bases between the two ends. This CDR3 comprises 13 residues. CDR3 loop: CASSPNRSKEQYF. The CDR3 nucleotides are TGTGCCAGCTCACCAAACAGGTCCAAAGAGCAGTACTTC.

In this sample, this clone turned up once. The chain uses TRBV7-2 and TRBJ1-5, with TRBD1 identical over 12 bases. The CDR3 loop spans 16 amino acids. Germline trimming cut 5 bases from V and 5 bases from J; bases unmatched to any gene: 7. Germline loops: CDR1 SGHTA, CDR2 FQGNSA. The CDR3 coding sequence is TGTGCCAGCAGCCCATGGGGACAGGGGGCCGATCAGCCCCAGCATTTT. Protein sequence: CASSPWGQGADQPQHF.

The V gene is TRBV18, the J gene TRBJ2-3; 8 bases match TRBD1. From germline, CDR1 is KGHSH and CDR2 LQKENI. This CDR3 has 14 amino acids. J was trimmed by 2 bases and V by 8 bases; bases with no gene match: 6. CDR3 residues: CASLDRGYTDTQYF. The DNA for the CDR3 is TGTGCCAGCCTAGACAGGGGTTACACAGATACGCAGTATTTT. Full variable domain (rest looked up from reference TRBV18 and TRBJ2-3): NAGVMQNPRHLVRRRGQEARLRCSPMKGHSHVYWYRQLPEEGLKFMVYLQKENIIDESGMPKERFSAEFPKEGPSILRIQQVVRGDSAAYFCASLDRGYTDTQYFGPGTRLTVL.

The chain uses TRBV6-5 and TRBJ1-4; 8 bases match TRBD1. This CDR3 is built from 15 residues. Trimming took 7 bases from V and 7 from J; bases not matched to a gene: 11. Germline V gives CDR1 MNHEY, CDR2 SVGAGI. This chain's CDR3 is CASTGPRDRSEKLFF. CDR3 sequence (DNA): TGTGCCAGCACCGGGCCCCGGGACAGGTCTGAAAAACTGTTTTTT.

The chain links TRBV7-8 to TRBJ2-7; D is possibly TRBD1 (6 bases). Trimming took 1 base from V and 3 from J, leaving 13 bases between them. CDR1 is SGHVS, CDR2 FQNEAQ, per germline. CDR3 length: 15 residues. The CDR3 DNA reads TGTGCCAGCAGCTTAGATGCTACAGGGAGCTACGAGCAGTACTTC. It yields the protein CASSLDATGSYEQYF.